This record looks at one TCR beta chain sequence and its context. The antigen is unknown. This record belongs to a study of T cell responses to AZD1222 COVID-19 vaccine. Study background: Doses given second, at about 4 or about 12 weeks, were pooled. Broader study findings: None of the repertoires were sampled until the peak T cell response had passed. Clonal diversity may have been underestimated, and the donors were mostly white British, with more females than males. Along spike, vaccine-associated CD4 TCRs were found throughout, with dominance at 160-218 and 743-854.

The repertoire was sequenced with immunoSEQ multiplex PCR; TCRdb's copy has only in-frame clones and lacks some. The sample holds tens of thousands of clones, around 83% seen once. Germline V gene lookup returns CDR1 ENHRY and CDR2 SYGVKD. V lost 0 bases and J lost 6, with 20 bases in between. CDR3 length equals 17 residues. This receptor was obtained from an adult in good health. This chain uses TRBV10-3 with TRBJ1-1; D not certain. This sample comprised peripheral blood, obtained on day 0 of AZD1222 vaccination. The CDR3 nucleotides read TGTGCCATCAGTGAGTCAAGGCGGGAGGGCTCGGGCTCTGAAGCTTTCTTT. This encodes CAISESRREGSGSEAFF.